These T cell receptor beta chains were read from a single sample in a study of long-term antiretroviral therapy in people with HIV. Measured with immunoSEQ multiplex PCR; TCRdb has only the in-frame clones, and not every one. The data contain around 36,000 clones, 65% to 80% of them singletons. The sequenced sample was unsorted PBMCs, obtained 3 years after starting antiretroviral therapy. These receptor sequences come from a man between 45 and 60 years old with HIV. CDR3s include the opening cysteine and the closing phenylalanine or tryptophan. A D gene is named only where the DNA matches it firmly. Size is stated for part of the rows, as once, few or many counts, or as a class when the clone is expanded.

size: .; J: TRBJ1-1; V: TRBV18; D: TRBD1; DNA: TGTGCCAGCACCCTAACAATCGGGACAGGCAATGAAGCTTTCTTT; CDR3: CASTLTIGTGNEAFF
size: .; J: TRBJ2-1; V: TRBV19; D: .; DNA: TGTGCCAGTAGTATCGGTAGGGGGGACAAGCAGTTCTTC; CDR3: CASSIGRGDKQFF
size: .; J: TRBJ2-7; V: TRBV5-1; D: TRBD2; DNA: TGCGCCAGCAGCTCCCGGGGAGGGTTATACGAGCAGTACTTC; CDR3: CASSSRGGLYEQYF
size: few; J: TRBJ2-2; V: TRBV7-8; D: TRBD1; DNA: TGTGCCAGCAGCTACCTAGCCGCTCCCTCCACAGGGGAGCTCGGGGAGCTGTTTTTT; CDR3: CASSYLAAPSTGELGELFF
size: .; J: TRBJ2-7; V: TRBV7-9; D: TRBD1; DNA: TGTGCCAGCAGCCAATCACCGGGACAGGGGTCCGAGCAGTACTTC; CDR3: CASSQSPGQGSEQYF
size: .; J: TRBJ1-1; V: TRBV7-9; D: .; DNA: TGTGCCAGCAGCTCATCCCTCGGCAGGGACGTTGAAGCTTTCTTT; CDR3: CASSSSLGRDVEAFF
size: .; J: TRBJ1-2; V: TRBV29-1; D: .; DNA: TGCAGCGTTGACCTCCTTGGCTACACCTTC; CDR3: CSVDLLGYTF
size: .; J: TRBJ1-1; V: TRBV4-3; D: .; DNA: TGCGCCAGCAGCCCCCAAGATTACAGATTGAACACTGAAGCTTTCTTT; CDR3: CASSPQDYRLNTEAFF
size: once; J: TRBJ2-2; V: TRBV5-1; D: .; DNA: TGCGCCAGCCGGGGGATTTTAAACACCGGGGAGCTGTTTTTT; CDR3: CASRGILNTGELFF
size: few; J: TRBJ1-1; V: TRBV19; D: TRBD1; DNA: TGTGCCAGTAGTGTCCGTCCCAGGGGGGGCACTGAAGCTTTCTTT; CDR3: CASSVRPRGGTEAFF
size: .; J: TRBJ2-7; V: TRBV19; D: TRBD2; DNA: TGTGCCAGCGGGACTAGCGGGAGTCGTCACGAGCAGTACTTC; CDR3: CASGTSGSRHEQYF
size: .; J: TRBJ1-1; V: TRBV29-1; D: .; DNA: TGCAGCGTTCGAGGGGTGAACACTGAAGCTTTCTTT; CDR3: CSVRGVNTEAFF
size: .; J: TRBJ1-2; V: TRBV28; D: TRBD1; DNA: TGTGCCAGCAGTTTATGGGGACAGGGACCTTTCTTC; CDR3: CASSLWGQGPFF
size: few; J: TRBJ1-5; V: TRBV19; D: .; DNA: TGTGCCAGTAGTGTGCACCTCCAGCCCCAGCATTTT; CDR3: CASSVHLQPQHF
size: .; J: TRBJ2-3; V: TRBV5-1; D: .; DNA: TGCGCCAGCAGCTTGGGGTCCGGACACAGCACAGATACGCAGTATTTT; CDR3: CASSLGSGHSTDTQYF
size: few; J: TRBJ1-3; V: TRBV5-6; D: TRBD1; DNA: TGTGCCAGCAGCCCCAGGTTTGCAGGGGGCTCGGCGAACACCATATATTTT; CDR3: CASSPRFAGGSANTIYF
size: .; J: TRBJ2-7; V: TRBV2; D: .; DNA: TGTGCCAGCAACCAGGGAGGCGAGCAGTACTTC; CDR3: CASNQGGEQYF
size: few; J: TRBJ1-1; V: TRBV27; D: .; DNA: TGTGCCACCGCCTTGGGGGGAAGCACTGAAGCTTTCTTT; CDR3: CATALGGSTEAFF
size: .; J: TRBJ2-7; V: TRBV30; D: .; DNA: TGTGCCTGGAGTCACGGGTTTGATCAGTACTTC; CDR3: CAWSHGFDQYF
size: .; J: TRBJ2-7; V: TRBV5-1; D: .; DNA: TGCGCCAGCAGCTTGGGCGGGTTCCAAAACGAGCAGTACTTC; CDR3: CASSLGGFQNEQYF
size: few; J: TRBJ2-7; V: TRBV2; D: .; DNA: TGTGCCAGCAGTGGGTACAACGAGCAGTACTTC; CDR3: CASSGYNEQYF
size: few; J: TRBJ2-7; V: TRBV7-2; D: .; DNA: TGTGCCAGCAGCCGGGACTTGAGAAGTGGGAGCGGGCATTCCTACGAGCAGTACTTC; CDR3: CASSRDLRSGSGHSYEQYF
size: .; J: TRBJ1-4; V: TRBV27; D: .; DNA: TGTGCCAGCAGCACAAGGAGGGCAACTAATGAAAAACTGTTTTTT; CDR3: CASSTRRATNEKLFF
size: .; J: TRBJ1-2; V: TRBV19; D: .; DNA: TGTGCCAGTAGTCTCCGGGGGGAGAACTATGGCTACACCTTC; CDR3: CASSLRGENYGYTF
size: .; J: TRBJ1-6; V: TRBV5-6; D: .; DNA: TGTGCCAGCAGCTTGGTAGGAGATAATTCACCCCTCCACTTT; CDR3: CASSLVGDNSPLHF
size: medium-sized; J: TRBJ2-7; V: TRBV2; D: TRBD1; DNA: TGTGCCAGCAGTGGGACAGGGGGCCACGAGCAGTACTTC; CDR3: CASSGTGGHEQYF
size: .; J: TRBJ1-1; V: TRBV29-1; D: TRBD1; DNA: TGCAGCGTTGCCAGGGGGTACACTGAAGCTTTCTTT; CDR3: CSVARGYTEAFF
size: .; J: TRBJ2-1; V: TRBV9; D: .; DNA: TGTGCCAGCAGCGGCGGGGAGTACAATGAGCAGTTCTTC; CDR3: CASSGGEYNEQFF
size: few; J: TRBJ1-2; V: TRBV7-9; D: TRBD1; DNA: TGTGCCAGCAGGTGGACAGGGGCCACTAACTATGGCTACACCTTC; CDR3: CASRWTGATNYGYTF
size: .; J: TRBJ1-3; V: TRBV9; D: .; DNA: TGTGCCAGCACCGGGACACTCTCTGGAAACACCATATATTTT; CDR3: CASTGTLSGNTIYF
size: once; J: TRBJ2-7; V: TRBV7-2; D: .; DNA: TGTGCCAGCAGCCCGGGGGGCGGGAGATGGTACGAGCAGTACTTC; CDR3: CASSPGGGRWYEQYF
size: .; J: TRBJ2-7; V: TRBV5-1; D: .; DNA: TGCGCCAGCAGCTTGGTGAATCGGGCCAGGGACTACGAGCAGTACTTC; CDR3: CASSLVNRARDYEQYF
size: .; J: TRBJ2-1; V: TRBV15; D: .; DNA: TGTGCCACCAGCAGACTCTGGCTAGCGCGTAACTCCTACAATGAGCAGTTCTTC; CDR3: CATSRLWLARNSYNEQFF
size: once; J: TRBJ2-3; V: TRBV5-1; D: TRBD2; DNA: TGCGCCAGCAGCTTGGCCGTCAGGGAGGGAGATACGCAGTATTTT; CDR3: CASSLAVREGDTQYF
size: .; J: TRBJ2-1; V: TRBV5-1; D: .; DNA: TGCGCCAGCAGCTTCATGGGGAACTACAATGAGCAGTTCTTC; CDR3: CASSFMGNYNEQFF
size: .; J: TRBJ2-1; V: TRBV6-5; D: TRBD1; DNA: TGTGCCAGCAGTTCCGGGACAGGGGAATACAATGAGCAGTTCTTC; CDR3: CASSSGTGEYNEQFF
size: .; J: TRBJ1-1; V: TRBV6-1; D: .; DNA: TGTGCCAGCAGTGAAGCGACCTCAGGGCTTTCTGAAGCTTTCTTT; CDR3: CASSEATSGLSEAFF
size: once; J: TRBJ1-5; V: TRBV27; D: .; DNA: TGTGCCAGCAGTTTTACCTGGGGGGGCAATCAGCCCCAGCATTTT; CDR3: CASSFTWGGNQPQHF
size: .; J: TRBJ1-6; V: TRBV6-1; D: .; DNA: TGTGCCAGCAGTGGGGCAACCGGGTCCCACAGCGCACCCCTCCACTTT; CDR3: CASSGATGSHSAPLHF
size: .; J: TRBJ2-7; V: TRBV6-5; D: .; DNA: TGTGCCAGCAGTTACGGAGGGGGAGGCTACGAGCAGTACTTC; CDR3: CASSYGGGGYEQYF
size: .; J: TRBJ2-7; V: TRBV11-3; D: TRBD1; DNA: TGTGCCAGCAGCTTAGCGGGACAGGGCTCCTACGAGCAGTACTTC; CDR3: CASSLAGQGSYEQYF
size: few; J: TRBJ1-6; V: TRBV7-2; D: .; DNA: TGTGCCAGCAGCTTAGCTCCGCAGGGGCGGTCACCCCTCCACTTT; CDR3: CASSLAPQGRSPLHF
size: .; J: TRBJ2-3; V: TRBV29-1; D: .; DNA: TGCAGCGTTGAGGGCGAAGGGTTACGGACAGATACGCAGTATTTT; CDR3: CSVEGEGLRTDTQYF
size: .; J: TRBJ1-2; V: TRBV6-5; D: TRBD1; DNA: TGTGCCAGCAGTTACTCCGGGACAGGGGGCTATGGCTACACCTTC; CDR3: CASSYSGTGGYGYTF
size: .; J: TRBJ1-5; V: TRBV19; D: .; DNA: TGTGCCAGTAGTATAGTGGACAGCAGGCCGCCCCAGCATTTT; CDR3: CASSIVDSRPPQHF
size: few; J: TRBJ2-3; V: TRBV27; D: TRBD2; DNA: TGTGCCAGCAGTTTCCTAGCGGGAGGGGCTGATACGCAGTATTTT; CDR3: CASSFLAGGADTQYF
size: .; J: TRBJ1-1; V: TRBV6-1; D: .; DNA: TGTGCCAGCAGTGAAGTGATTGGGAACACTGAAGCTTTCTTT; CDR3: CASSEVIGNTEAFF
size: few; J: TRBJ2-2; V: TRBV2; D: .; DNA: TGTGCCAGCAGTTCACAGGGTAGAGGCGGGGAGCTGTTTTTT; CDR3: CASSSQGRGGELFF
size: .; J: TRBJ2-2; V: TRBV2; D: .; DNA: TGTGCCAGCAGTTACTCGCTGTGGGGGGAGCTGTTTTTT; CDR3: CASSYSLWGELFF
size: .; J: TRBJ2-2; V: TRBV6-6; D: TRBD2; DNA: TGTGCCAGCAGTTCTGGGACTAGCGTGGGCGGGGAGCTGTTTTTT; CDR3: CASSSGTSVGGELFF
size: .; J: TRBJ2-1; V: TRBV29-1; D: .; DNA: TGCAGCGTTTCTGGGGGAACCTACAATGAGCAGTTCTTC; CDR3: CSVSGGTYNEQFF
size: few; J: TRBJ2-7; V: TRBV19; D: .; DNA: TGTGCCAGTAGTATGCGGGGACCGGGCTACGAGCAGTACTTC; CDR3: CASSMRGPGYEQYF